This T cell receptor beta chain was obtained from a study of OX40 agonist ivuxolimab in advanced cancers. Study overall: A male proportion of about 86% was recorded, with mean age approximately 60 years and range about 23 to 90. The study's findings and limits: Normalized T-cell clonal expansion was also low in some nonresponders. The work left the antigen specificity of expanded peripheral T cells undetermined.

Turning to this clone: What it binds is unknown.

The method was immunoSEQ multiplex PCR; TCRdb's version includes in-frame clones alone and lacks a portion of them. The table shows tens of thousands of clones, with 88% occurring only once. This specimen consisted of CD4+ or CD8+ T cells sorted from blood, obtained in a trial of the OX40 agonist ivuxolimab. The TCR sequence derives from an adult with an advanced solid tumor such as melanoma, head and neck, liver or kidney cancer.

The CDR3 loop is CSVERRRGGYTF. The CDR3, as DNA: TGCAGCGTTGAGCGGCGGAGGGGCGGCTACACCTTC. This chain joins TRBV29-1 and TRBJ1-2; a weak D match, TRBD1 (5 bases). The CDR3 has 12 residues. V lost 3 bases and J 8 bases, leaving 13 bases between the germline ends. Germline lookup yields CDR1 SQVTM and CDR2 ANQGSEA.